This TCR beta chain was documented in a study of cytomegalovirus exposure and HLA in healthy donors. Use of 60 Vbeta and 13 Jbeta primers characterized the PCR. Only in-frame clones appear in the TCRdb table, and some are missing; sequencing was by immunoSEQ multiplex PCR. The sample records under 200,000 clones, around 77% being singletons. Germline values: CDR1 SGDLS, CDR2 YYNGEE. The V end was cut by 0 bases, the J end by 6 bases, with 10 bases between. The CDR3 covers 15 residues. This sequence was found in a woman between 25 and 40 years old in good health and CMV-seronegative. The sample taken for sequencing was PBMCs. V gene TRBV9 combines with J gene TRBJ1-6; D call uncertain. CDR3 amino acids: CASSVGPGINSPLHF. CDR3 DNA: TGTGCCAGCAGCGTAGGGCCGGGGATTAATTCACCCCTCCACTTT.